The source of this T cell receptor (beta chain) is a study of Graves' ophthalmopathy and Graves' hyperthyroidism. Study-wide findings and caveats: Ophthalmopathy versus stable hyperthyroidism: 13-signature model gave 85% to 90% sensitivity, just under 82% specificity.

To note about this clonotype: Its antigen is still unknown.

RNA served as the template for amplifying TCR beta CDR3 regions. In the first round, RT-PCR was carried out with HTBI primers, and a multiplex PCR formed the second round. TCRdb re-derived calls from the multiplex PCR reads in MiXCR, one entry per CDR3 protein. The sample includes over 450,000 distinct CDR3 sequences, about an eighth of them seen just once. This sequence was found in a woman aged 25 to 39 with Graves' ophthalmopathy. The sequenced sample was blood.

DNA of the CDR3: TGTGCCTGGAGTGTACAGGCGGGGGCTAACTATGGCTACACCTTC. The encoded protein is CAWSVQAGANYGYTF. The chain links TRBV30 to TRBJ1-2, with D possibly being TRBD1 (5 bases). Per the germline V gene, CDR1 is GTSNPN and CDR2 is SVGIG (reference sequence). Trimming cost V 0 bases and J 0 bases, with 11 bases left between them. The CDR3 has 15 amino acids.